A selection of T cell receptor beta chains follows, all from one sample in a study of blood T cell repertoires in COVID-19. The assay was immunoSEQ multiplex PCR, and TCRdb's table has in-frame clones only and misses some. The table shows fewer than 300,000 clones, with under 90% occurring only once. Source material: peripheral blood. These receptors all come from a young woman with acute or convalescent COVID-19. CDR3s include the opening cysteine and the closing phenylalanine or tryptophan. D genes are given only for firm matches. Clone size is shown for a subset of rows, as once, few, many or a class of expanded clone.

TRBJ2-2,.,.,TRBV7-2,TGTGCCAGCAGCTTAGATGGGGCAGGGTTGGCCGGGGAGCTGTTTTTT,CASSLDGAGLAGELFF
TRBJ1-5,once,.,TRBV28,TGTGCCAGCAGTTTTCGGCAGGGCAGCAATCAGCCCCAGCATTTT,CASSFRQGSNQPQHF
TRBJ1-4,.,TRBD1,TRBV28,TGTGCCACCCGGAGGGGGCATGGTGAAAAACTGTTTTTT,CATRRGHGEKLFF
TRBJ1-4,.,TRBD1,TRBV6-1,TGTGCCAGCAGGGAACGAGACAGGGAAACTAATGAAAAACTGTTTTTT,CASRERDRETNEKLFF
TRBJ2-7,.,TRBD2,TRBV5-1,TGCGCCAGCAGCACCGGGACTAGCGGGTACGAGCAGTACTTC,CASSTGTSGYEQYF
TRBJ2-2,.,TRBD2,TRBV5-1,TGCGCCAGCAGCATCGGGACTAGCGGGAGAGGTGTAACCGGGGAGCTGTTTTTT,CASSIGTSGRGVTGELFF
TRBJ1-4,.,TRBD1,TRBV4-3,TGCGCCAGCAGCCACGGGACAGGGAATGAAAAACTGTTTTTT,CASSHGTGNEKLFF
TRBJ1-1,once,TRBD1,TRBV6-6,TGTGCCAGCAGTTACTCGGGACAGGAGGGTACAGCTTTCTTT,CASSYSGQEGTAFF
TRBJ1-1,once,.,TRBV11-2,TGTGCCAGCAGCTTAGCACAGCTGAACACTGAAGCTTTCTTT,CASSLAQLNTEAFF
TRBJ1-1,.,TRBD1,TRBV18,TGTGCCAGCTCACCGGGACAGCCGAACACTGAAGCTTTCTTT,CASSPGQPNTEAFF
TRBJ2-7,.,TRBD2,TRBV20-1,TGCAGTGCTAGTCCCTCTAGCGGACTGGCCTACGAGCAGTACTTC,CSASPSSGLAYEQYF
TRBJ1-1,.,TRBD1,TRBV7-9,TGTGCCAGCAGCTTAGAGGGGGCTCTCACTGAAGCTTTCTTT,CASSLEGALTEAFF
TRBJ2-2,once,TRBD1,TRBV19,TGTGCCAGTAGTGTCGGACAGGGGTGGACCGGGGAGCTGTTTTTT,CASSVGQGWTGELFF
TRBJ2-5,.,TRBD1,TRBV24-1,TGTGCCACCAGTGATTCTACAACAGGGGGCTGGTGGCAAGAGACCCAGTACTTC,CATSDSTTGGWWQETQYF
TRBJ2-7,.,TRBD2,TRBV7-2,TGTGCCAGCAGCCGGGGGGGACCGGCCTACGAGCAGTACTTC,CASSRGGPAYEQYF
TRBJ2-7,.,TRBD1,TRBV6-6,TGTGCCAGCAGTTCGAAAGGACAGGGCCCGACCTACGAGCAGTACTTC,CASSSKGQGPTYEQYF
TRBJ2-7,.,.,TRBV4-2,TGTGCCAGCAGCCAAGTTAGCGTCGGTCTGGTGGGTTACGAGCAGTACTTC,CASSQVSVGLVGYEQYF
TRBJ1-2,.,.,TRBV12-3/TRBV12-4,TGTGCCAGCAGTTACTACCGACAGGATGGCTACACCTTC,CASSYYRQDGYTF
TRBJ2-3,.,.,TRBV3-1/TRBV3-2,TGTGCCAGCAGCCATCGGGGCACAGATACGCAGTATTTT,CASSHRGTDTQYF
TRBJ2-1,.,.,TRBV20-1,TGCAGTGCTAGTAGGGGGAGCTCCTACAATGAGCAGTTCTTC,CSASRGSSYNEQFF
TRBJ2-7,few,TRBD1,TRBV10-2,TGCGCCAGCAGCGCACCCGGGACAGGCTCCTACGAGCAGTACTTC,CASSAPGTGSYEQYF
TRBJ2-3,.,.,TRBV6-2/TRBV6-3,TGTGCCAGCAGTTACTCGAACCAGCGGCTGGGCACAGATACGCAGTATTTT,CASSYSNQRLGTDTQYF
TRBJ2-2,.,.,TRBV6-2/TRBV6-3,TGTGCCAGCAGTGGTTCCAACGGGTCCGGGGAGCTGTTTTTT,CASSGSNGSGELFF
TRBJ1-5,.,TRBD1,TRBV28,TGTGCCAGCAGTTTAGCCCAGACAGGGCGTCAGCCCCAGCATTTT,CASSLAQTGRQPQHF
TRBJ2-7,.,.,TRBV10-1,TGCGCCAGCAGTGGGGGGCTCGAATCCGAGCAGTACTTC,CASSGGLESEQYF
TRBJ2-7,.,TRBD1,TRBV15,TGTGCCACGTCCGAGAGACAGGGGGCCTACGAGCAGTACTTC,CATSERQGAYEQYF
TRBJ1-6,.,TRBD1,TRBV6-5,TGTGCCAGCAGATATGACAGGGGGCAGTCACCCCTCCACTTT,CASRYDRGQSPLHF
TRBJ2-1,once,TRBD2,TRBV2,TGTGCCAGCAGTGAATGGGCGGGAGCTATCAATGAGCAGTTCTTC,CASSEWAGAINEQFF
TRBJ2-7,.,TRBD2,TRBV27,TGTGCCAGCAGTTCCGGATATAGCGGGAGAAGCCCCTTCTCCTACGAGCAGTACTTC,CASSSGYSGRSPFSYEQYF
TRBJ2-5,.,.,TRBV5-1,TGCGCCAGCAGTATGAGGGGGGGCCAAGAGACCCAGTACTTC,CASSMRGGQETQYF
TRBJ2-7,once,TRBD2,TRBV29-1,TGCAGCTGTACTAGCGGGAGTGCCTACGAGCAGTACTTC,CSCTSGSAYEQYF
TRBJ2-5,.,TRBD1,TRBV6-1,TGTGCCAGCAGTGAAGGGACAGGGGGGGAGACCCAGTACTTC,CASSEGTGGETQYF